This TCR beta chain was recorded in a study of response to subunit inactivated influenza vaccine. Study-level points and caveats: Few additional T cells are recruited per seasonal influenza vaccination, authors suggested.

Germline assignment: CDR1 SGHAT and CDR2 FQNNGV. The V and J ends lost 5 bases and 1 base respectively, with 12 bases between them. The CDR3 has 15 amino acids. This clonotype has a handful of counts. Its antigen is currently unknown. TCRdb ran MiXCR on the RT-PCR reads and lists one entry per CDR3 protein. The sample shows 550,000 to 800,000 distinct CDR3 sequences, around 16% of them seen only once. The chain has TRBV11-2 and TRBJ2-1; D perhaps matches TRBD2 (6 bases). This clonotype was sampled from a middle-aged man who received an inactivated influenza vaccine. The specimen was PBMCs from blood, collected 12 days after vaccination. CDR3 protein: CASSRERVSYNEQFF. The CDR3 DNA follows: TGTGCCAGCAGCCGAGAGCGGGTTTCCTACAATGAGCAGTTCTTC.